A selection of T cell receptor beta chains follows, all from one sample in a study of T cells in Graves' hyperthyroidism and ophthalmopathy. Via MiXCR, TCRdb re-called the multiplex PCR reads, giving one row per CDR3 protein. The sample records roughly 250,000 distinct CDR3 sequences, less than 15% being singletons. The sequenced material came from blood. The origin of the receptors is a woman between 40 and 50 years old with Graves' hyperthyroidism that later progressed to Graves' ophthalmopathy. The conserved cysteine and the conserved F or W are not part of the CDR3 here. D genes are given only for firm matches. The size field is filled for only some rows; it gives once, few, many or a size class.

V	length	size	D	J	CDR3
TRBV28	13	.	.	TRBJ1-5	ASRRQVYSGQPQH
TRBV18	10	many	.	TRBJ2-5	ASSPTRETQY
TRBV12-3/TRBV12-4	11	many	.	TRBJ1-1	ASSLQENTEAF
TRBV5-6	15	many	.	TRBJ1-1	ASSWAPGQIMNTEAF
TRBV9	13	.	.	.	ASSAKSSSYNEQY
TRBV6-1	13	many	.	TRBJ1-5	ASSEISGLNQPQH
TRBV20-1	11	many	.	TRBJ1-5	SARGDSNQPQH
TRBV4-2	15	many	TRBD2	TRBJ2-2	ASTSWAGGSLDGELF
TRBV20-1	12	many	.	TRBJ2-5	SAGSRGWGETQY
TRBV6-1	12	.	.	TRBJ2-1	ASSSYPGYNEQF
TRBV2	12	.	.	TRBJ1-5	ASTFSGSNQPQH
TRBV5-6	9	.	.	TRBJ1-1	ASNMGTEAF
TRBV7-3	11	many	.	TRBJ2-2	ASSLLATGELF
TRBV9	13	many	TRBD2	TRBJ2-5	ASSVGLARRETQY
TRBV11-2	13	many	TRBD1	TRBJ2-2	ASSLGGTGSGELF
TRBV12-3/TRBV12-4	12	many	TRBD2	TRBJ2-7	ASSLGRESYEQY
TRBV5-1	9	.	.	TRBJ2-5	ASSLLIYQY
TRBV28	13	many	TRBD1	TRBJ2-1	ASSSERGLGNEQF
TRBV28	13	many	TRBD1	TRBJ1-6	ASSTRDRTNSPLH
TRBV7-9	8	few	.	TRBJ2-5	ASGTETQY
TRBV13	14	many	TRBD2	TRBJ2-2	ASRPGLAGNTGELF
TRBV19	12	many	.	TRBJ2-3	ASSIGGTTDTQY
TRBV28	11	many	.	TRBJ1-2	ASQELTNYGYT
TRBV19	14	many	.	TRBJ1-5	ASSPPGRGSNQPQH
TRBV11-2	13	.	TRBD2	TRBJ2-7	ASSFWTSVSYEQY
TRBV12-3/TRBV12-4	11	many	.	TRBJ2-1	ASSFGGHNEQF
TRBV11-3	12	many	.	TRBJ2-3	ASSSGFPGDTQY
TRBV11-2	11	many	.	TRBJ2-5	ASSLESVETQY
TRBV5-1	13	.	TRBD1	TRBJ2-7	ASSFSQGAVDEQY